This T cell receptor beta chain derives from a study of T cell changes during pregnancy in multiple sclerosis. Produced via immunoSEQ multiplex PCR; TCRdb's table is partial and in-frame only. Among roughly 45,000 clones listed, 90% were seen once. V shed 3 bases, J shed 3 bases, and the junction held 8 bases outside the gene matches. The CDR3 is 16 residues long. The V gene's germline CDR1 is SGDLS and CDR2 YYNGEE. The sequencing here drew on peripheral blood, taken in the second trimester of pregnancy. This chain links TRBV9 with TRBJ2-7; 11 bases are shared with TRBD2. The TCR sequence derives from a female donor in good health, enrolled as a control in a pregnancy study. CDR3: CASSAGGLAVFYEQYF. The CDR3 coding sequence is TGTGCCAGCAGCGCGGGGGGACTAGCGGTCTTCTACGAGCAGTACTTC. Drawing the rest from reference TRBV9 and TRBJ2-7, the complete variable domain is DSGVTQTPKHLITATGQRVTLRCSPRSGDLSVYWYQQSLDQGLQFLIQYYNGEERAKGNILERFSAQQFPDLHSELNLSSLELGDSALYFCASSAGGLAVFYEQYFGPGTRLTVT.